The 2 T cell receptor beta chains given below trace back to one sample, sequenced in a study of T cells in localized non-small cell lung cancer. Assay: immunoSEQ multiplex PCR; the TCRdb copy retains only in-frame clones and omits some. Found here are approximately 72,000 clones, 80% to 90% of them singletons; the top ten hold about 14%. The sequencing here drew on peripheral blood, taken before any cancer treatment. The receptors shown here come from a female donor at least 60 years old with stage I lung adenocarcinoma.

The gene calls are TRBV2 and TRBJ2-6; D gene uncertain. The V gene's germline CDR1 is SNHLY and CDR2 FYNNEI. The V end lost 7 bases, the J end lost 4 bases, and 8 bases lay between the germline ends. This CDR3 comprises 13 residues. CDR3 loop: CASKIEGANVLTF. CDR3 in DNA: TGTGCCAGCAAGATAGAGGGGGCCAACGTCCTGACTTTC.

This clone was observed once. This sequence joins TRBV30 and TRBJ2-5; 7 nucleotides align to TRBD2. Germline CDR1 GTSNPN, CDR2 SVGIG (reference sequence). CDR3 length equals 11 residues. V was pared by 5 bases and J by 7 bases, with 4 bases of the junction left unmatched. The CDR3 coding sequence is TGTGCCTGGGGGAGGGAGGGGACCCAGTACTTC. It translates to CAWGREGTQYF.